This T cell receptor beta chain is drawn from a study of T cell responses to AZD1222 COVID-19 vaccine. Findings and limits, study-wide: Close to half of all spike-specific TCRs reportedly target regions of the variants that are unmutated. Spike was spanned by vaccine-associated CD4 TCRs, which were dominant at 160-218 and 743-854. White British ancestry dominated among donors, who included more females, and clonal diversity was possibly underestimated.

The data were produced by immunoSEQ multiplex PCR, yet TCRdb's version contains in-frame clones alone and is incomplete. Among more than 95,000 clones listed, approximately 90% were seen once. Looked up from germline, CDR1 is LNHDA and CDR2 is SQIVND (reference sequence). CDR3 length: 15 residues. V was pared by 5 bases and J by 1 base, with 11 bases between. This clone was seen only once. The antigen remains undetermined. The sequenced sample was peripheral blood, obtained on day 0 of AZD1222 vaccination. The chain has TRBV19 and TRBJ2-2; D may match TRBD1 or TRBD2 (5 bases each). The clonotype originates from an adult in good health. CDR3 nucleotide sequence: TGTGCCAGTAGTCCCCCGGGGCAGAACACCGGGGAGCTGTTTTTT. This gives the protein CASSPPGQNTGELFF. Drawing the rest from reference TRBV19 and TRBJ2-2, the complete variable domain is DGGITQSPKYLFRKEGQNVTLSCEQNLNHDAMYWYRQDPGQGLRLIYYSQIVNDFQKGDIAEGYSVSREKKESFPLTVTSAQKNPTAFYLCASSPPGQNTGELFFGEGSRLTVL.